The 25 T cell receptor beta chains below were found in one sample sequenced in a study of blood T cells in healthy people across ages. The second PCR ran roughly 6 to 11 cycles with a sample-barcoded 5' primer and J-beta primers. One entry per CDR3 protein results from TCRdb running MiXCR on the 5' RACE reads. This table has 1.6 million or so distinct CDR3 sequences, approximately 32% appearing once. The material sequenced was blood. The receptors originated from a woman in her thirties in good health.

The table lists this clonotype with a few counts. The gene calls are TRBV5-4 and TRBJ2-5, with a tentative D call TRBD2 (6 bases). The CDR3 extends over 14 amino acids. V dropped 1 base and J dropped 11 bases, with 18 bases sitting between them. Germline V gives CDR1 SGHNT, CDR2 YYREEE (reference sequence). The CDR3 region is CASSLKRADSKQYF. The CDR3 coding sequence is TGTGCCAGCAGCTTGAAGCGGGCCGATTCCAAGCAGTACTTC.

This clonotype came up a few times. The chain joins TRBV11-2 to TRBJ2-1; 8 bases match TRBD1. Germline CDR1 reads SGHAT; CDR2 reads FQNNGV. This CDR3 is built from 15 residues. Germline trimming cut 5 bases from V and 3 bases from J; bases unmatched to any gene: 6. The CDR3 coding sequence is TGTGCCAGCAGCCCTCAGACAGGGGTCTACAATGAGCAGTTCTTC. This codes for CASSPQTGVYNEQFF.

This clonotype was recorded at least ten times. This rearrangement joins TRBV6-5 to TRBJ2-1, with TRBD2 matching over 7 bases. The V gene end was trimmed by 0 bases and the J gene end by 5 bases; junction bases not matched to a gene: 4. The CDR3 contains 15 residues. CDR1 and CDR2 from the germline V gene are MNHEY and SVGAGI. The CDR3 loop is CASSYSGGPHNEQFF. CDR3 sequence (DNA): TGTGCCAGCAGTTACTCGGGAGGGCCCCACAATGAGCAGTTCTTC.

Notes on this clonotype: At one of its ends the junction is not consistent with the germline gene, which may arise from a read error. The rearrangement uses TRBV5-1 and TRBJ2-7, with D possibly TRBD2 on 5 matching bases. Per germline, CDR1 SGHRS and CDR2 YFSETQ. This CDR3 has 14 amino acids. In nucleotides, the CDR3 is TGCGCCAGCAGCTTGGAACCGGGGAGCTACGTGCAGTACTTC. Protein: CASSLEPGSYVQYF.

In its sample, this clonotype was seen a few times. The chain employs TRBV28 and TRBJ2-3; 14 positions match TRBD2. After removal of 5 bases from V and 14 bases from J, the junction contained 15 bases not matched to a gene. Germline V gene data show CDR1 as MDHEN and CDR2 as SYDVKM. The CDR3 extends over 16 amino acids. The CDR3, as DNA: TGTGCCAGCAGTGGCACGGGGACTAGCGGGAGCCACGAGGGGTATTTT. It yields the protein CASSGTGTSGSHEGYF.

This clonotype appeared a few times. The chain recombines TRBV7-2 with TRBJ1-5, with unresolved D. V dropped 1 base and J dropped 5 bases, with 6 bases sitting between them. The germline CDR1 and CDR2 sequences are SGHTA and FQGNSA. This CDR3 spans 13 amino acids. The CDR3 sequence is CASSLDLDQPQHF. CDR3 bases: TGTGCCAGCAGCTTAGATTTGGATCAGCCCCAGCATTTT.

This clonotype has just a few counts. The gene calls are TRBV29-1 and TRBJ1-6; 10 bases are a match to TRBD1. This CDR3 is 14 amino acids long. With V trimmed by 6 bases and J by 7 bases, 6 bases remained unmatched. The V gene's germline CDR1 is SQVTM and CDR2 ANQGSEA. The CDR3 sequence is CSVRTGQGNSPLHF. The CDR3, as DNA: TGCAGCGTGAGGACGGGACAGGGGAATTCACCCCTCCACTTT. Full variable domain (outside the CDR3, taken from reference TRBV29-1 and TRBJ1-6): SAVISQKPSRDICQRGTSLTIQCQVDSQVTMMFWYRQQPGQSLTLIATANQGSEATYESGFVIDKFPISRPNLTFSTLTVSNMSPEDSSIYLCSVRTGQGNSPLHFGNGTRLTVT.

The J gene is TRBJ2-3, the V gene TRBV20-1; D is unresolved. This CDR3 contains 12 residues. Trimming removed 3 bases from V and 5 bases from J, with 9 bases in between. Germline V gene data show CDR1 as DFQATT and CDR2 as SNEGSKA (reference sequence). The CDR3 DNA sequence: TGCAGTGCTAGCGGAACGGGAGATACGCAGTATTTT. Protein product: CSASGTGDTQYF.

This sequence joins TRBV27 and TRBJ1-5; 8 bases match TRBD1. The CDR3 is 15 residues long. V trimming: 5 bases; J trimming: 1 base; junction bases outside the gene matches: 4. CDR1 MNHEY and CDR2 SMNVEV come from the germline V gene (reference sequence). CDR3 coding DNA: TGTGCCAGCAGTCGCCGACAGGGGAGCAATCAGCCCCAGCATTTT. Its translation: CASSRRQGSNQPQHF.

The V call is TRBV20-1, the J call TRBJ1-5; possibly TRBD1 for D (6 bases). Trimming cost V 4 bases and J 5 bases, with 9 bases left between them. The CDR3 consists of 12 residues. The germline CDR1 and CDR2 sequences are DFQATT and SNEGSKA (reference sequence). CDR3 bases: TGCAGTGCTACCAGGACAGATCAGCCCCAGCATTTT. It encodes CSATRTDQPQHF.

Here the CDR3 reads CASSGRDRDNEQFF. The CDR3 nucleotides are TGCGCCAGCAGTGGCCGGGACAGAGACAATGAGCAGTTCTTC. The rearrangement links TRBV10-1 to TRBJ2-1; 7 nucleotides match TRBD1. The CDR3 contains 14 residues. The germline V gene has CDR1 WNHNN and CDR2 SYGVQD (reference sequence). V shed 4 bases and J 5 bases; nucleotides not matched to a gene: 5.

This chain connects TRBV9 to TRBJ2-3; maybe TRBD2 (5 bases). The CDR3 runs 14 residues. CDR1 is SGDLS and CDR2 is YYNGEE in the germline V gene. Trimming removed 4 bases from V and 6 bases from J, with 15 bases in between. The chain's CDR3 is CASSSTYGDDTQYF. DNA of the CDR3: TGTGCCAGCAGCTCTACCTACGGGGATGATACGCAGTATTTT.

This rearrangement joins TRBV9 to TRBJ2-6; tentative D call: TRBD2 (5 bases). V shed 4 bases and J shed 3 bases, with 23 bases lying between them. The CDR3 consists of 19 residues. Germline values: CDR1 SGDLS, CDR2 YYNGEE. DNA for the CDR3: TGTGCCAGCAGCCCAGTCAGGCCGGGGAGAACAGTTGGGGCCAACGTCCTGACTTTC. Its translation: CASSPVRPGRTVGANVLTF.

The chain links TRBV28 to TRBJ2-3, with TRBD2 as a possible D gene (5 bases). CDR1 and CDR2 from the germline V gene are MDHEN and SYDVKM. V lost 4 bases and J 7 bases, leaving 15 bases between the germline ends. This CDR3 has 14 amino acids. CDR3 DNA sequence: TGTGCCAGCAGTTGGTCCGATCGGGGAAATACGCAGTATTTT. Its translation is CASSWSDRGNTQYF.

The DNA of the CDR3 is TGTGCCAGCAGCTTACTTCCAGGGCGGGCGAACACCGGGGAGCTGTTTTTT. Translated: CASSLLPGRANTGELFF. The genes are TRBV7-9 and TRBJ2-2; D may correspond to TRBD1 or TRBD2 (5 bases each). This CDR3 has 17 amino acids. V lost 2 bases and J lost 0, with 13 bases in between. Germline CDR1 and CDR2: SEHNR and FQNEAQ (reference sequence). Combining the CDR3 with reference TRBV7-9 and TRBJ2-2 gives the whole variable domain DTGVSQNPRHKITKRGQNVTFRCDPISEHNRLYWYRQTLGQGPEFLTYFQNEAQLEKSRLLSDRFSAERPKGSFSTLEIQRTEQGDSAMYLCASSLLPGRANTGELFFGEGSRLTVL.

The table lists this clonotype with a few counts. The gene calls are TRBV20-1 and TRBJ2-1; D may match TRBD1 or TRBD2 (5 bases each). V lost 8 bases to trimming and J lost 12 bases, with 17 bases between them. The CDR3 length is 11 residues. CDR1 and CDR2 (germline): DFQATT, SNEGSKA (reference sequence). The CDR3 sequence: CSTILGTGQFF. Here the CDR3 DNA reads TGCAGTACCATCTTAGGGACGGGGCAGTTCTTC.

This clonotype was seen a few times. V is TRBV27 and J is TRBJ2-5, with TRBD1 matching 7 bases. The DNA end is more similar to TRBJ2-7, so the J call may be wrong. Germline lookup yields CDR1 MNHEY and CDR2 SMNVEV (reference sequence). CDR3 size: 12 residues. The CDR3 reads CASRTGRGEQYF. The CDR3 DNA reads TGTGCCAGCAGGACAGGGAGAGGCGAGCAGTACTTC.

This clonotype was counted a few times. The genes are TRBV5-1 and TRBJ2-5; TRBD2 matches at 11 bases. The CDR3 totals 17 residues. Germline V gives CDR1 SGHRS, CDR2 YFSETQ. Unmatched junction bases numbered 8, after V lost 0 bases and J lost 4 bases. The DNA of the CDR3 is TGCGCCAGCAGCTTGGGGCTAGCGGGAGGTGAAGGAGAGACCCAGTACTTC. This sequence encodes CASSLGLAGGEGETQYF.

Notes on this clonotype: This may be a read error, as it is one base from a much larger clone. J is TRBJ1-4 and V is TRBV20-1; TRBD1 might be the D (5 bases). This CDR3 has 13 residues. Looked up from germline, CDR1 is DFQATT and CDR2 is SNEGSKA (reference sequence). CDR3 residues: CSARRTTNEELFF. CDR3 DNA sequence: TGCAGTGCAAGACGGACAACTAATGAAGAACTGTTTTTT.

This clonotype was observed a handful of times. The CDR3 here is CASSLEFTGATEAFF. In nucleotides, the CDR3 is TGCGCCAGCAGCTTGGAGTTTACGGGGGCCACTGAAGCTTTCTTT. This chain joins TRBV5-1 and TRBJ1-1, with D possibly TRBD1 on 6 matching bases. V was shortened by 0 bases and J by 4 bases, with 13 bases between the two germline ends. This CDR3 is built from 15 residues. Germline V gene data show CDR1 as SGHRS and CDR2 as YFSETQ.

The CDR3: CASSPLDRGLLGKLFF. CDR3 bases: TGTGCCAGCAGCCCACTCGATCGGGGTCTCTTGGGAAAACTGTTTTTT. V is TRBV7-9 and J is TRBJ1-4, with unresolved D. Germline V CDR1 and CDR2: SEHNR, FQNEAQ (reference sequence). V was cut by 5 bases and J by 10 bases, with 23 bases left in between. CDR3 size: 16 residues.

This clonotype was found a few times. The chain has TRBV7-9 and TRBJ2-3; TRBD2 might be the D (5 bases). The V end was cut by 5 bases, the J end by 2 bases, with 14 bases between. The germline CDR1 and CDR2 sequences are SEHNR and FQNEAQ (reference sequence). This CDR3 has 15 residues. The chain's CDR3 is CASSLGERATDTQYF. DNA of the CDR3: TGTGCCAGCAGCCTGGGAGAAAGGGCCACAGATACGCAGTATTTT.

This clonotype was counted once. Relative to the germline gene, one junction end is altered; a read error may explain this. This chain uses TRBV20-1 with TRBJ1-2; TRBD1 might be the D (5 bases). Germline values: CDR1 DFQATT, CDR2 SNEGSKA (reference sequence). The CDR3 runs 13 residues. The CDR3 DNA follows: TGCAGTGCTAGTCGAGGGGATGTCGATGGCTGCACCTTC. Translation: CSASRGDVDGCTF.

This chain links TRBV27 with TRBJ1-2; D call uncertain. Trimming left V 6 bases short and J 6 bases short, with 8 bases between. CDR1 MNHEY and CDR2 SMNVEV come from the germline V gene (reference sequence). This CDR3 contains 11 residues. The CDR3 coding sequence is TGTGCCAGCAGGAAAGGGAATGGCTACACCTTC. As protein: CASRKGNGYTF.

The chain links TRBV3-1 to TRBJ2-5; perhaps TRBD2 as D (6 bases). The V and J ends lost 4 bases and 5 bases respectively, with 11 bases between them. Per germline, CDR1 LGHDT and CDR2 YNNKEL (reference sequence). There are 13 residues in the CDR3. The CDR3 reads CASSPSVVETQYF. Written as DNA, the CDR3 is TGTGCCAGCAGCCCTAGCGTGGTCGAGACCCAGTACTTC.